This record concerns one T cell receptor beta chain sequence. The target antigen is unknown. Measured with immunoSEQ multiplex PCR; TCRdb has only the in-frame clones, and not every one. The sample lists about 800,000 clones; 90% to 98% were seen once. The CDR3 runs to 14 residues. The germline V gene has CDR1 SGHVS and CDR2 FNYEAQ. V lost 1 base, J lost 7 bases, and 11 bases lay in between. The data originate from a study of shared clonotypes between healthy human individuals. Positive CCR7 selection of CD45RO-negative cells yielded the naive CD8 cells, and terminally differentiated effector memory CD45RA+ cells were excluded. Study results and caveats: Sampling covered nothing but blood. Tissue TCR repertoires likely differ from those found in blood.

V is TRBV7-6 and J is TRBJ2-1, with D possibly being TRBD2 (6 bases). The TCR was taken from a man aged 25-45 years in good health. What was sequenced was naive CD8+ T cells sorted from blood. CDR3 sequence: CASSLGGAGNEQFF. The CDR3 coding sequence is TGTGCCAGCAGCTTAGGCGGGGCGGGGAATGAGCAGTTCTTC.